These T cell receptor beta chains were read from a single sample in a study of monozygotic twins with inflammatory bowel disease. Reprocessing the 5' RACE reads, TCRdb reports a single entry for every CDR3 protein and omits DNA. The listing records about 420,000 distinct CDR3 sequences. The specimen sequenced was blood. All receptors derive from a human donor with ulcerative colitis or Crohn's disease, or a healthy co-twin of an affected twin (not recorded which). Each CDR3 is given with its conserved first and last residue. Fields, in order: J gene, V gene, CDR3 protein.

J gene: TRBJ1-1
V gene: TRBV25-1
CDR3 protein: CASDRGDTEAFF

J gene: TRBJ2-3
V gene: TRBV15
CDR3 protein: CATSREGTGLADTQYF

J gene: TRBJ2-7
V gene: TRBV6-6
CDR3 protein: CASSYSTGYEQYF

J gene: TRBJ2-5
V gene: TRBV5-1
CDR3 protein: CASSPREGDGKTQYF

J gene: TRBJ2-3
V gene: TRBV5-1
CDR3 protein: CASSYQGASTDTQYF

J gene: TRBJ2-1
V gene: TRBV5-6
CDR3 protein: CASSLGLAGRTDNEQFF

J gene: TRBJ1-2
V gene: TRBV6-1
CDR3 protein: CASSLIPDRANYGYTF

J gene: TRBJ2-3
V gene: TRBV10-3
CDR3 protein: CASTSGGRTDTQYF

J gene: TRBJ2-1
V gene: TRBV20-1
CDR3 protein: CSAHPRVLSYNEQFF

J gene: TRBJ2-7
V gene: TRBV6-2/TRBV6-3
CDR3 protein: CASRLRGRSYEQYF

J gene: TRBJ1-5
V gene: TRBV20-1
CDR3 protein: CSASYGDDNQPQHF

J gene: TRBJ1-1
V gene: TRBV9
CDR3 protein: CASSPTWGVRTEAFF

J gene: TRBJ2-5
V gene: TRBV27
CDR3 protein: CASSLTGWNQETQYF

J gene: TRBJ2-7
V gene: TRBV7-2
CDR3 protein: CASSFGEGEYEQYF

J gene: TRBJ1-2
V gene: TRBV20-1
CDR3 protein: CSARPTGSHPSGYTF

J gene: TRBJ2-1
V gene: TRBV21-1
CDR3 protein: CASSKVAGCSYNEQFF

J gene: TRBJ2-2
V gene: TRBV27
CDR3 protein: CASSLTGTGGFGELFF

J gene: TRBJ1-1
V gene: TRBV20-1
CDR3 protein: CSAIGADSRFTEAFF

J gene: TRBJ2-2
V gene: TRBV10-3
CDR3 protein: CAISARGRTGELFF

J gene: TRBJ1-5
V gene: TRBV21-1
CDR3 protein: CASKQGQGPNQPQHF

J gene: TRBJ2-1
V gene: TRBV20-1
CDR3 protein: CSATRSQREQFF

J gene: TRBJ2-3
V gene: TRBV11-2
CDR3 protein: CASSLPDRAPDTQYF

J gene: TRBJ1-5
V gene: TRBV15
CDR3 protein: CATSRSGTRDQPQHF

J gene: TRBJ1-5
V gene: TRBV7-2
CDR3 protein: CASSSMSGNQPQHF

J gene: TRBJ2-7
V gene: TRBV19
CDR3 protein: CASSPGGYEQYF

J gene: TRBJ1-2
V gene: TRBV5-1
CDR3 protein: CASSLVELQRGYTF

J gene: TRBJ2-5
V gene: TRBV11-2
CDR3 protein: CASSRDARQETQYF

J gene: TRBJ1-2
V gene: TRBV14
CDR3 protein: CASSPTFHSYGYTF

J gene: TRBJ2-2
V gene: TRBV10-3
CDR3 protein: CAISESGTGELFF

J gene: TRBJ2-2
V gene: TRBV28
CDR3 protein: CASTEAGAQNTGELFF

J gene: TRBJ2-1
V gene: TRBV21-1
CDR3 protein: CASSKKLSGLAGGTGRNEQFF

J gene: TRBJ2-2
V gene: TRBV7-8
CDR3 protein: CASSPQRTGELFF

J gene: TRBJ2-7
V gene: TRBV21-1
CDR3 protein: CASSSTGVIYLTCEQYF

J gene: TRBJ2-3
V gene: TRBV11-1
CDR3 protein: CASSLAQGGTGPRGTQYF

J gene: TRBJ1-1
V gene: TRBV29-1
CDR3 protein: CSVDRQNTEAFF

J gene: TRBJ2-3
V gene: TRBV28
CDR3 protein: CASSLSGDYRTDTQYF

J gene: TRBJ2-7
V gene: TRBV6-1
CDR3 protein: CASTFPDSGRYEQYF

J gene: TRBJ1-1
V gene: TRBV18
CDR3 protein: CASSPRRSRGAEAFF

J gene: TRBJ2-3
V gene: TRBV7-9
CDR3 protein: CASSLWDPQVTQYF

J gene: TRBJ2-6
V gene: TRBV20-1
CDR3 protein: CSARPQSSGANVLTF

J gene: TRBJ2-7
V gene: TRBV10-3
CDR3 protein: CAISEPGLAGSYEQYF

J gene: TRBJ2-7
V gene: TRBV10-3
CDR3 protein: CAISGPQKGGEQYF

J gene: TRBJ2-3
V gene: TRBV20-1
CDR3 protein: CSEDGEDTDTQYF

J gene: TRBJ2-5
V gene: TRBV7-9
CDR3 protein: CASSRRQGSMGLETQYF

J gene: TRBJ2-2
V gene: TRBV6-1
CDR3 protein: CASRGGHSDTGELFF

J gene: TRBJ1-6
V gene: TRBV27
CDR3 protein: CASSLSQGIGSPLHF

J gene: TRBJ2-2
V gene: TRBV15
CDR3 protein: CATSSRTSGTGELFF

J gene: TRBJ2-5
V gene: TRBV5-1
CDR3 protein: CASSLTGRQETQYF

J gene: TRBJ2-7
V gene: TRBV29-1
CDR3 protein: CSVSNVPYEQYF

J gene: TRBJ2-3
V gene: TRBV9
CDR3 protein: CASSVSSGGPGPDTQYF

J gene: TRBJ1-5
V gene: TRBV4-1
CDR3 protein: CASSLRAGDQPQHF

J gene: TRBJ2-1
V gene: TRBV6-2/TRBV6-3
CDR3 protein: CASSYSPRLAGEDEQFF

J gene: TRBJ1-1
V gene: TRBV20-1
CDR3 protein: CSARDPGATEAFF